These 21 T cell receptor beta chains came from one sample sequenced in a study of identical twins. In TCRdb, the 5' RACE reads were re-called with MiXCR into one record per CDR3 protein. Here the sample spans approximately 240,000 distinct CDR3 sequences, around 15% being singletons. Specimen: memory (CD45RO+) T cells sorted from blood. These receptor sequences come from a woman aged 18-30 years in good health.

The sample holds a few counts of this clonotype. V is TRBV3-1 and J is TRBJ1-3; possible D gene TRBD1, 5 bases. V was cut by 6 bases and J by 0 bases, with 9 bases left in between. Germline CDR1 and CDR2: LGHDT and YNNKEL (reference sequence). The CDR3 extends over 14 amino acids. The CDR3 region has the DNA TGTGCCAGCAGGGACATTCTCTCTGGAAACACCATATATTTT. Amino acid sequence: CASRDILSGNTIYF.

In its sample, this clonotype was seen many times. The rearrangement joins TRBV7-2 to TRBJ2-2, with D unresolved. Germline values: CDR1 SGHTA, CDR2 FQGNSA. The CDR3 sequence is 14 residues long. Trimming took off 0 bases at V and 3 bases at J, with 5 bases between the two ends. The CDR3 spells CASSLALDTGELFF. Here the CDR3 DNA reads TGTGCCAGCAGCTTAGCGCTCGACACCGGGGAGCTGTTTTTT.

This clonotype has at least ten counts. The chain has TRBV14 and TRBJ2-4, with a weak D call TRBD2 (6 bases). The CDR3 runs to 17 residues. Per germline, CDR1 SGHDN and CDR2 FVKESK. Trimming took off 4 bases at V and 0 bases at J, with 16 bases between the two ends. The chain's CDR3 is CASSPFAGRSAKNIQYF. CDR3 coding DNA: TGTGCCAGCAGCCCCTTCGCGGGGAGGTCAGCCAAAAACATTCAGTACTTC.

This clonotype was detected a few times. The J gene is TRBJ2-7, the V gene TRBV5-1, with 14 bases aligning to TRBD2. The J segment lost 3 bases and the V segment lost 2 bases, leaving 10 bases of the junction unmatched. Germline V gene sequence: CDR1 SGHRS, CDR2 YFSETQ. The CDR3 has 18 residues. DNA for the CDR3: TGCGCCAGCAGCTTAACCGGGACTAGCGGGAGAATGATCTACGAGCAGTACTTC. This sequence encodes CASSLTGTSGRMIYEQYF.

This chain uses TRBV7-9 with TRBJ2-1; no firm D call. This CDR3 has 12 residues. Germline V gene data show CDR1 as SEHNR and CDR2 as FQNEAQ (reference sequence). V was clipped by 5 bases and J by 8 bases, with 10 bases between them. Here the CDR3 DNA reads TGTGCCAGCAGCCGAGTCTGGGATGAGCAGTTCTTC. Translating gives CASSRVWDEQFF.

The genes are TRBV11-3 and TRBJ2-1; D is unresolved. Trimming pared 0 bases from V and 5 bases from J, leaving 11 bases between. The germline CDR1 and CDR2 sequences are SGHNT and YENEEA. The CDR3 is 15 residues long. The CDR3 loop reads CASSLDPAEHNEQFF. In DNA, the CDR3 is TGTGCCAGCAGCTTAGACCCGGCAGAACACAATGAGCAGTTCTTC. Full variable domain (missing parts from reference TRBV11-3 and TRBJ2-1): EAGVVQSPRYKIIEKKQPVAFWCNPISGHNTLYWYLQNLGQGPELLIRYENEEAVDDSQLPKDRFSAERLKGVDSTLKIQPAELGDSAVYLCASSLDPAEHNEQFFGPGTRLTVL.

The genes are TRBV20-1 and TRBJ1-4; no definite D call. Looked up from germline, CDR1 is DFQATT and CDR2 is SNEGSKA (reference sequence). V shed 3 bases and J shed 8 bases, with 16 bases lying between them. The CDR3 has 14 amino acids. CDR3 nucleotide sequence: TGCAGTGCTAGCGACGACCCTACGGAGGAAAAACTGTTTTTT. This translates into CSASDDPTEEKLFF.

This clonotype was recorded a few times. This chain connects TRBV12-3 or TRBV12-4 to TRBJ1-5; D might be TRBD1 (6 bases). Trimming took 0 bases from V and 11 from J, leaving 17 bases between them. The CDR3 is made up of 15 amino acids. CDR3 protein: CASSLAGAADPTQHF. The CDR3 nucleotides are TGTGCCAGCAGTTTAGCGGGGGCGGCCGACCCCACCCAGCATTTT.

About this clonotype itself: Germline is not matched at one junction end, which may reflect a read error. The chain combines TRBV20-1 with TRBJ2-7; TRBD1 matches at 7 bases. The germline CDR1 and CDR2 sequences are DFQATT and SNEGSKA (reference sequence). CDR3 length: 14 residues. This CDR3 is CSARGRGNSYEQYF. The CDR3 DNA is TGCAGCGCTAGGGGCAGGGGGAACTCCTACGAGCAGTACTTC.

This clonotype was counted only a few times. The J gene is TRBJ2-7, the V gene TRBV15, with a tentative D call TRBD2 (5 bases). V shed 5 bases and J shed 6 bases, with 17 bases lying between them. Per germline, CDR1 LNHNV and CDR2 YYDKDF (reference sequence). This CDR3 spans 14 amino acids. The DNA of the CDR3 is TGTGCCACCAGCCCCCAGAGGGCCCTTAGCGAGCAGTACTTC. This sequence encodes CATSPQRALSEQYF.

The rearrangement joins TRBV20-1 to TRBJ1-5; 7 bases agree with TRBD1. This CDR3 spans 17 amino acids. The germline gives CDR1 DFQATT, CDR2 SNEGSKA (reference sequence). V was pared by 1 base and J by 0 bases, with 9 bases of the junction left unmatched. The CDR3 DNA sequence: TGCAGTGCTAGAGGCCGGGACAGCCAGAATAGCAATCAGCCCCAGCATTTT. It encodes CSARGRDSQNSNQPQHF.

This clonotype came up many times. An end of the junction does not agree with germline; a read error may underlie this. J is TRBJ2-5 and V is TRBV5-1; 11 positions match TRBD2. The germline V gene has CDR1 SGHRS and CDR2 YFSETQ. CDR3 length: 14 amino acids. The CDR3 DNA follows: TGTGCCAGCTCATCGGGACTAGCGGAAGAGACCCAGTACTTC. Protein: CASSSGLAEETQYF.

This clonotype was recorded at least ten times. This chain uses TRBV29-1 with TRBJ2-2, with D perhaps being TRBD1 or TRBD2 (5 bases each). The germline CDR1 and CDR2 sequences are SQVTM and ANQGSEA. Trimming removed 6 bases at V and 3 bases at J, with 5 bases between. The CDR3 covers 11 residues. The CDR3 bases are TGCAGCGTGGGGGACACCGGGGAGCTGTTTTTT. It translates to CSVGDTGELFF.

This clonotype showed up many times. The chain carries TRBV11-2 and TRBJ2-5; no firm D call. The germline V and J ends were trimmed by 1 base and 1 base, with 4 bases remaining between them. This CDR3 has 13 residues. Germline V gene data show CDR1 as SGHAT and CDR2 as FQNNGV. CDR3 sequence: CASSLGPQETQYF. Here the CDR3 DNA reads TGTGCCAGCAGCTTAGGGCCCCAAGAGACCCAGTACTTC.

This clonotype has just a few counts. DNA of the CDR3: TGCAGTGCTAGCCCTTGGGGAGAATATGGCTACACCTTC. This translates into CSASPWGEYGYTF. This sequence joins TRBV20-1 and TRBJ1-2; no definite D call. With 3 bases removed from V and 5 bases from J, the gap between germline ends came to 13 bases. Germline V gene lookup returns CDR1 DFQATT and CDR2 SNEGSKA (reference sequence). The CDR3 covers 13 residues.

This chain connects TRBV20-1 to TRBJ2-3; D is undetermined. CDR1 is DFQATT, CDR2 SNEGSKA, per germline (reference sequence). V lost 0 bases and J 3 bases, leaving 4 bases between the germline ends. This CDR3 has 12 residues. The CDR3 is CSAREGTDTQYF. For the CDR3, the DNA is TGCAGTGCTAGAGAGGGGACAGATACGCAGTATTTT.

The rearrangement uses TRBV14 and TRBJ2-1; no reliable D call. CDR3 size: 13 residues. V lost 2 bases and J lost 2, with 4 bases in between. Per the germline V gene, CDR1 is SGHDN and CDR2 is FVKESK. CDR3 loop: CASSQITYNEQFF. The CDR3 DNA reads TGTGCCAGCAGCCAAATTACCTACAATGAGCAGTTCTTC. Combining the CDR3 with reference TRBV14 and TRBJ2-1 gives the whole variable domain EAGVTQFPSHSVIEKGQTVTLRCDPISGHDNLYWYRRVMGKEIKFLLHFVKESKQDESGMPNNRFLAERTGGTYSTLKVQPAELEDSGVYFCASSQITYNEQFFGPGTRLTVL.

The chain carries TRBV20-1 and TRBJ2-2; 7 nucleotides align to TRBD2. The CDR3 has 14 residues. CDR1 is DFQATT, CDR2 SNEGSKA, per germline (reference sequence). Trimming took 2 bases from V and 4 from J; bases not matched to a gene: 4. The CDR3 here is CSARLRTSTGELFF. DNA of the CDR3: TGCAGTGCTAGACTCCGGACTAGCACCGGGGAGCTGTTTTTT.

The sample holds a few counts of this clonotype. V is TRBV6-1 and J is TRBJ1-1; D might be TRBD1 (6 bases). Per germline, CDR1 MNHNS and CDR2 SASEGT. The CDR3 runs 12 residues. The CDR3 is CAGGGRNTEAFF. The CDR3 coding sequence is TGTGCAGGGGGGGGGAGAAACACTGAAGCTTTCTTT.

This clonotype has only a few counts. J is TRBJ2-1 and V is TRBV7-8, with a tentative D call TRBD2 (6 bases). This CDR3 comprises 14 residues. The V and J ends lost 2 bases and 5 bases respectively, with 10 bases between them. The V gene's germline CDR1 is SGHVS and CDR2 FQNEAQ. The CDR3 protein is CASSLIGGNNEQFF. CDR3 coding DNA: TGTGCCAGCAGCTTAATCGGGGGTAACAATGAGCAGTTCTTC.

This clonotype was observed at least ten times. This sequence joins TRBV20-1 and TRBJ1-1, with TRBD1 matching over 9 bases. Germline loops: CDR1 DFQATT, CDR2 SNEGSKA (reference sequence). V gave up 6 bases and J gave up 11 bases; unmatched junction bases: 16. The length of the CDR3 is 14 residues. The CDR3: CSATPGTGPPVAFF. CDR3 in DNA: TGCAGTGCCACTCCCGGGACAGGGCCCCCCGTGGCTTTCTTT.